This T cell receptor beta chain came from a study of response to subunit inactivated influenza vaccine. A note on this clonotype: Its matching antigen is unknown.

Overall study results and limits: Each seasonal flu vaccination may recruit only limited new T cells, authors suggested.

The CDR3 runs 16 residues. The germline CDR1 and CDR2 sequences are SGHRS and YFSETQ. After removal of 3 bases from V and 2 bases from J, the junction contained 6 bases not matched to a gene. TCRdb re-called the RT-PCR reads with MiXCR, one entry per CDR3 protein. The table records around 570,000 distinct CDR3 sequences, over 9% of them present only once. These data were also filed under a second study, of T cells expressing NK-cell markers. That publication notes: In generating TCR beta cDNA, 5'RACE template switching with UMIs was used. HCMV seropositivity characterized most of the eight sequenced donors, and seronegativity one. Sorting in several experiments was restricted by an anti-gamma-delta TCR antibody to alpha-beta TCR T cells. About six of the donors carried dominant NKG2C+ clonotypes that took up about 1.0-7.0% of their CD8+ T cells.

The chain has TRBV5-1 and TRBJ2-2; 8 bases align to TRBD1. The sequenced sample was PBMCs from blood, obtained on the day of vaccination. This TCR was recovered from a man over 45 who received an inactivated influenza vaccine. DNA of the CDR3: TGCGCCAGCAGCTCTGGCAGGGGGCGCAACACCGGGGAGCTGTTTTTT. Its translation is CASSSGRGRNTGELFF.